A selection of T cell receptor beta chains follows, all from one sample in a study of vaccination and CD4 T cells after COVID-19. Their antigen targets remain unknown. One entry per CDR3 protein results from TCRdb running MiXCR on the PCR reads. The data contain more than 15,000 distinct CDR3 sequences, 44% of them singletons. Material for sequencing was CD4+ T cells from blood, cultured in vitro. These receptors all stem from a human donor who had recovered from COVID-19. The CDR3 runs from the conserved cysteine through the conserved F or W. A D gene is named only where the DNA matches it firmly. The listing skips clone size in some rows; elsewhere it reads once, few, many or a size class.

J gene,D gene,V gene,clone size,CDR3 protein,CDR3 DNA
TRBJ1-6,NA,TRBV20-1,NA,CSATRAPKVSPLHF,TGCAGTGCTACCCGGGCCCCGAAAGTTTCACCCCTCCACTTT
TRBJ1-5,NA,TRBV2,NA,CASSRYSNQPQHF,TGTGCCAGCAGTAGGTATAGCAATCAGCCCCAGCATTTT
TRBJ2-1,NA,TRBV6-1,NA,CASSTRTTGTIGEQFF,TGTGCCAGCAGTACCAGGACCACCGGAACAATTGGTGAGCAGTTCTTC
TRBJ2-7,NA,TRBV12-3/TRBV12-4,few,CASSLSLYEQYF,TGTGCCAGCAGTTTAAGTCTTTACGAGCAGTACTTC
TRBJ1-2,TRBD1,TRBV6-5,few,CASRLLQGAGGYTF,TGTGCCAGCAGATTACTACAGGGGGCGGGCGGCTACACCTTC
TRBJ2-1,NA,TRBV7-2,NA,CASSLARNAYNEQFF,TGTGCCAGCAGCTTAGCGCGAAACGCGTACAATGAGCAGTTCTTC
TRBJ1-5,NA,TRBV28,NA,CASSFGRIQHF,TGTGCCAGCAGTTTCGGCAGGATCCAGCATTTT
TRBJ2-3,NA,TRBV21-1,NA,CASSKYEREGGDTQYF,TGTGCCAGCAGCAAATATGAGCGGGAGGGAGGAGATACGCAGTATTTT
TRBJ2-1,TRBD1,TRBV20-1,NA,CSAGGLARGNEQFF,TGCAGTGCAGGGGGCTTAGCCCGGGGCAATGAGCAGTTCTTC
TRBJ2-1,NA,TRBV20-1,once,CSAGGSYNEQFF,TGCAGTGCTGGAGGTAGCTACAATGAGCAGTTCTTC
TRBJ1-1,NA,TRBV20-1,NA,CSAIGTAVLNTEAFF,TGCAGTGCTATTGGTACGGCAGTCCTGAACACTGAAGCTTTCTTT
TRBJ2-7,TRBD1,TRBV6-1,NA,CASSHRDRGPYEQYF,TGTGCCAGCAGCCACCGGGACAGGGGCCCCTACGAGCAGTACTTC
TRBJ2-3,NA,TRBV6-1,few,CASQGTGTGTDTQYF,TGTGCCAGCCAAGGCACCGGGACGGGCACAGATACGCAGTATTTT
TRBJ2-7,NA,TRBV27,few,CASSFVGDILLHEQYF,TGTGCCAGCAGTTTTGTTGGGGACATACTCCTACACGAGCAGTACTTC
TRBJ2-7,NA,TRBV20-1,NA,CSGKMGDEQYF,TGCAGTGGAAAGATGGGGGACGAGCAGTACTTC
TRBJ1-5,NA,TRBV2,NA,CASIARDGNQPQHF,TGTGCCAGCATCGCCAGGGATGGCAATCAGCCCCAGCATTTT